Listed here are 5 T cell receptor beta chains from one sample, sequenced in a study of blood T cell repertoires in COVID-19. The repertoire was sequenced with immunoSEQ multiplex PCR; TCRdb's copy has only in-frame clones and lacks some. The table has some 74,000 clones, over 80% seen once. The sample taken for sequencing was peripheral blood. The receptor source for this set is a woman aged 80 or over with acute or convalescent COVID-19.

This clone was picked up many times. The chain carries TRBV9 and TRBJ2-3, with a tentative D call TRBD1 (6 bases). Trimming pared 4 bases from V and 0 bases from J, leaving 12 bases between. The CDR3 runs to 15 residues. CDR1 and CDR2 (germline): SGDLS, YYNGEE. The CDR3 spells CASSQWTASTDTQYF. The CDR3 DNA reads TGTGCCAGCAGCCAATGGACAGCTAGCACAGATACGCAGTATTTT.

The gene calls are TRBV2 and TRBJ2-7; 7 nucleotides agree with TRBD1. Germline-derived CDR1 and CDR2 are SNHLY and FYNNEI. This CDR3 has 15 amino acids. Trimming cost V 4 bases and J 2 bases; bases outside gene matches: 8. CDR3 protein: CASSGGQVRAYEQYF. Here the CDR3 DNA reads TGTGCCAGCAGTGGCGGACAGGTTCGCGCCTACGAGCAGTACTTC. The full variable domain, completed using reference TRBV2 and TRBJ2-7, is EPEVTQTPSHQVTQMGQEVILRCVPISNHLYFYWYRQILGQKVEFLVSFYNNEISEKSEIFDDQFSVERPDGSNFTLKIRSTKLEDSAMYFCASSGGQVRAYEQYFGPGTRLTVT.

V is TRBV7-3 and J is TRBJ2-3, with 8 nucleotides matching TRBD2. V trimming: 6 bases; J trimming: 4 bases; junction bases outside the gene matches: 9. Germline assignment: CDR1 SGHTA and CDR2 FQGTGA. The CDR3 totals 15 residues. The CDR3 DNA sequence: TGTGCCAGCAGTATTGATAGCGGGAACTCAGATACGCAGTATTTT. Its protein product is CASSIDSGNSDTQYF.

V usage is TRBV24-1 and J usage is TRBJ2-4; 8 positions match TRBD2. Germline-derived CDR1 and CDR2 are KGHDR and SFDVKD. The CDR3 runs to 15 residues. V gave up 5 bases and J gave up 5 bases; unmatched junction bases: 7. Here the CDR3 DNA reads TGTGCCACCAGTGCCATCCGGGGGGGAGAAAACATTCAGTACTTC. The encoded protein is CATSAIRGGENIQYF.

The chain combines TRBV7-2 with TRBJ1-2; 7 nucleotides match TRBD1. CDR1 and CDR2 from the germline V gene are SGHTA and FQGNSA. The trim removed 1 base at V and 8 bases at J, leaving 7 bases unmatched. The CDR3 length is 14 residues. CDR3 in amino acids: CASSLGQGERGYTF. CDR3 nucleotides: TGTGCCAGCAGCTTAGGGCAGGGGGAAAGAGGCTACACCTTC.